This passage covers 24 T cell receptor beta chains from one sample sequenced in a study of T cell responses to AZD1222 COVID-19 vaccine. Generated by immunoSEQ multiplex PCR, the TCRdb table keeps only in-frame clones and is missing some. The sample holds 140,000 to 150,000 clones; about 93% are singletons and the top ten take around 5%. Sequences were derived from peripheral blood, sampled on day 0 of AZD1222 vaccination. Source of these receptors: an adult in good health.

CDR3 residues: CASSSGSGTYEQYF. The CDR3 DNA follows: TGTGCCAGTTCTAGCGGGAGTGGAACTTACGAGCAGTACTTC. This rearrangement joins TRBV3-1 (or the pseudogene TRBV3-2) to TRBJ2-7; TRBD2 aligns across 10 bases. This CDR3 comprises 14 residues. Losses at the gene ends were 9 bases for V and 4 bases for J; bases not matched to a gene: 9. In germline, CDR1 is LGHDT, CDR2 YNNKEL (reference sequence).

V gene TRBV4-1 combines with J gene TRBJ1-5; D might be TRBD1 (6 bases). Germline CDR1 reads MGHRA; CDR2 reads YSYEKL. The V end lost 1 base, the J end lost 6 bases, and 10 bases lay between the germline ends. CDR3 length: 14 residues. The CDR3 loop reads CASSQAGAVQPQHF. Here the CDR3 DNA reads TGCGCCAGCAGCCAAGCGGGGGCGGTTCAGCCCCAGCATTTT.

V is TRBV14 and J is TRBJ2-7, with D uncertain. Germline V gene data show CDR1 as SGHDN and CDR2 as FVKESK. Trimming took 2 bases from V and 6 from J, leaving 11 bases between them. The CDR3 spans 13 residues. CDR3 sequence: CASSQSKMGEQYF. DNA of the CDR3: TGTGCCAGCAGCCAAAGCAAGATGGGCGAGCAGTACTTC.

The genes are TRBV19 and TRBJ1-2; TRBD1 aligns across 9 bases. There are 13 residues in the CDR3. The J segment lost 8 bases and the V segment lost 5 bases, leaving 6 bases of the junction unmatched. Per the germline V gene, CDR1 is LNHDA and CDR2 is SQIVND (reference sequence). The CDR3 coding sequence is TGTGCCAGTAGTCGACAGGGGGGTTGGGGCTACACCTTC. Protein product: CASSRQGGWGYTF.

The J gene is TRBJ1-1, the V gene TRBV5-5; tentative D call: TRBD1 (5 bases). Germline loops: CDR1 SGHKS, CDR2 YYEKEE (reference sequence). The CDR3 extends over 16 amino acids. V lost 0 bases, J lost 3 bases, and 15 bases lay in between. CDR3 residues: CASSLEGRVVDTEAFF. The CDR3 DNA reads as TGTGCCAGCAGCTTGGAGGGCAGGGTGGTTGACACTGAAGCTTTCTTT.

This chain uses TRBV27 with TRBJ1-2; weak D call: TRBD1 (5 bases). The germline V gene encodes CDR1 MNHEY and CDR2 SMNVEV (reference sequence). V was cut by 4 bases and J by 0 bases, with 12 bases left in between. CDR3 length equals 15 residues. The CDR3 is CASSSSRDTNYGYTF. In nucleotides, the CDR3 is TGTGCCAGCAGTTCCTCCAGGGATACTAACTATGGCTACACCTTC.

This chain uses TRBV10-3 with TRBJ2-7; 8 bases match TRBD1. The V segment lost 6 bases and the J segment 6 bases; nucleotides outside the gene matches: 4. The CDR3 extends over 12 amino acids. Germline values: CDR1 ENHRY, CDR2 SYGVKD. CDR3 loop: CAIRQDRAEQYF. DNA for the CDR3: TGTGCCATCAGACAGGACAGGGCCGAGCAGTACTTC.

The chain employs TRBV28 and TRBJ1-4; TRBD1 matches 8 bases. There are 13 residues in the CDR3. Germline CDR1 reads MDHEN; CDR2 reads SYDVKM. The ends lost 5 bases at V and 7 bases at J; junction bases unmatched: 3. Here the CDR3 DNA reads TGTGCCAGCAGTCCAGGGGGCAGTGAAAAACTGTTTTTT. Its protein product is CASSPGGSEKLFF.

The chain joins TRBV28 to TRBJ1-4; TRBD1 is a possible D gene (5 bases). Germline V CDR1 and CDR2: MDHEN, SYDVKM. V was pared by 6 bases and J by 2 bases, with 10 bases between. The CDR3 is made up of 14 amino acids. CDR3 loop: CASRRGVTNEKLFF. The CDR3 DNA follows: TGTGCCAGCAGACGGGGGGTGACTAATGAAAAACTGTTTTTT. The entire variable domain, with the rest obtained from reference TRBV28 and TRBJ1-4, is as follows: DVKVTQSSRYLVKRTGEKVFLECVQDMDHENMFWYRQDPGLGLRLIYFSYDVKMKEKGDIPEGYSVSREKKERFSLILESASTNQTSMYLCASRRGVTNEKLFFGSGTQLSVL.

J is TRBJ1-2 and V is TRBV10-3; a weak D match, TRBD1 (6 bases). The ends were cut back, 8 bases at V and 2 bases at J, with 12 bases in the middle. Germline V gives CDR1 ENHRY, CDR2 SYGVKD. This CDR3 contains 13 residues. The CDR3 DNA reads TGTGCCATCGGTACAGGGAACAACTATGGCTACACCTTC. This codes for CAIGTGNNYGYTF.

The chain recombines TRBV11-2 with TRBJ2-1; tentatively, D is TRBD1 or TRBD2 (6 bases each). CDR3 length: 16 amino acids. Germline-derived CDR1 and CDR2 are SGHAT and FQNNGV. V lost 2 bases, J lost 2 bases, and 13 bases lay in between. CDR3 loop: CASSLFRGPAYNEQFF. The CDR3 nucleotides read TGTGCCAGCAGCTTATTTCGGGGGCCCGCCTACAATGAGCAGTTCTTC.

J is TRBJ1-1 and V is TRBV9; D is uncertain. The CDR3 totals 14 residues. V was clipped by 0 bases and J by 1 base, with 7 bases between them. Germline V gene data show CDR1 as SGDLS and CDR2 as YYNGEE. The CDR3 coding sequence is TGTGCCAGCAGCGTAGGGCGGGCGAACACTGAAGCTTTCTTT. This translates into CASSVGRANTEAFF.

The chain is built from TRBV11-2 and TRBJ2-1, with 9 bases aligning to TRBD2. V lost 0 bases to trimming and J lost 8 bases; unmatched junction nucleotides: 14. CDR1 SGHAT and CDR2 FQNNGV come from the germline V gene. There are 18 residues in the CDR3. The CDR3 DNA reads TGTGCCAGCAGCTTAGACCCTGGGGGGCGGGAGGGGGACCATGAGCAGTTCTTC. This codes for CASSLDPGGREGDHEQFF.

The genes are TRBV19 and TRBJ1-2; D gene ambiguous. The germline V gene encodes CDR1 LNHDA and CDR2 SQIVND (reference sequence). The CDR3 runs 15 residues. With 4 bases removed from V and 4 bases from J, the gap between germline ends came to 16 bases. This CDR3 reads CASSSEFRHLYGYTF. The DNA for the CDR3 is TGTGCCAGTAGTAGCGAGTTCCGGCACCTCTATGGCTACACCTTC.

CDR3 sequence (DNA): TGTGCCAGCCATGAAGACAGGGCTGGCCGTTCACCCCTCCACTTT. This sequence encodes CASHEDRAGRSPLHF. This sequence joins TRBV2 and TRBJ1-6; 7 bases agree with TRBD1. Per the germline V gene, CDR1 is SNHLY and CDR2 is FYNNEI. The V and J ends lost 8 bases and 9 bases, in that order; junction bases with no gene match: 13. This CDR3 comprises 15 residues.

Only a few counts were recorded for this clone. The chain couples TRBV7-8 to TRBJ1-1; D gene unclear. Germline CDR1 SGHVS, CDR2 FQNEAQ. There are 12 residues in the CDR3. V lost 5 bases and J lost 12, with 16 bases in between. CDR3 sequence (DNA): TGTGCCAGCAGCCGGTCGGAGTGGGCGTCTTTCTTT. Protein: CASSRSEWASFF.

This clone was seen a single time. This chain links TRBV3-1 (or the pseudogene TRBV3-2) with TRBJ2-2, with D unresolved. Germline-derived CDR1 and CDR2 are LGHDT and YNNKEL (reference sequence). This CDR3 has 15 residues. V lost 3 bases and J lost 6, with 14 bases in between. This CDR3 is CASSHYSSRPGELFF. CDR3 coding DNA: TGTGCCAGCAGCCACTATTCCTCCCGTCCCGGGGAGCTGTTTTTT.

V gene TRBV3-1 (or the pseudogene TRBV3-2) combines with J gene TRBJ2-7; 12 bases line up with TRBD2. There are 17 residues in the CDR3. Germline V gene lookup returns CDR1 LGHDT and CDR2 YNNKEL (reference sequence). The V gene end was trimmed by 0 bases and the J gene end by 3 bases; junction bases not matched to a gene: 6. The CDR3 DNA reads TGTGCCAGCAGCCAAGACCCTAGCGGGAGGGCCCTCTACGAGCAGTACTTC. As protein: CASSQDPSGRALYEQYF.

This clone was seen just once. The V gene is TRBV18, the J gene TRBJ2-1; no definite D call. Trimming stripped 0 bases from V and 3 bases from J, with 3 bases between. This CDR3 is 13 amino acids long. Per the germline V gene, CDR1 is KGHSH and CDR2 is LQKENI. The CDR3 sequence: CASSPPDYNEQFF. In nucleotides, the CDR3 is TGTGCCAGCTCACCACCGGACTACAATGAGCAGTTCTTC.

The chain uses TRBV20-1 and TRBJ1-2, with D tentatively TRBD1 (5 bases). Germline V CDR1 and CDR2: DFQATT, SNEGSKA (reference sequence). Trimming left V 3 bases short and J 3 bases short, with 11 bases between. The CDR3 has 13 residues. CDR3: CSASTGRDYGYTF. CDR3 sequence (DNA): TGCAGTGCTAGTACGGGACGGGACTATGGCTACACCTTC.

The chain employs TRBV3-1 (or the pseudogene TRBV3-2) and TRBJ1-2; perhaps TRBD1 as D (5 bases). V was cut by 5 bases and J by 4 bases, with 20 bases left in between. Germline V gives CDR1 LGHDT, CDR2 YNNKEL (reference sequence). The CDR3 spans 16 residues. The CDR3 DNA follows: TGTGCCAGCAGCGAAACCGGGGCTCCTCCCCCCTATGGCTACACCTTC. Protein: CASSETGAPPPYGYTF.

In this sample, this clone turned up once. The chain has TRBV5-4 and TRBJ1-6; D is undetermined. Germline V gene lookup returns CDR1 SGHNT and CDR2 YYREEE (reference sequence). The V gene lost 0 bases and the J gene lost 5 bases, with 9 bases spanning the gap. The CDR3 length is 15 residues. CDR3 protein: CASSLDSSHNSPLHF. In nucleotides, the CDR3 is TGTGCCAGCAGCTTGGATAGCAGTCATAATTCACCCCTCCACTTT.

The chain recombines TRBV11-2 with TRBJ2-7; TRBD1 aligns across 10 bases. Germline CDR1 and CDR2: SGHAT and FQNNGV. The CDR3 is 16 amino acids. The V segment lost 0 bases and the J segment 4 bases; nucleotides outside the gene matches: 6. The CDR3 DNA follows: TGTGCCAGCAGCTTAGACCAGACAGGGGGCAGGTACGAGCAGTACTTC. Protein product: CASSLDQTGGRYEQYF.

The chain carries TRBV2 and TRBJ1-2; D gene uncertain. Germline assignment: CDR1 SNHLY and CDR2 FYNNEI. The V gene lost 2 bases and the J gene lost 5 bases, with 9 bases spanning the gap. This CDR3 is 13 amino acids long. The CDR3 DNA follows: TGTGCCAGCAGTGAACTGGGAAAATATGGCTACACCTTC. Translated, it gives CASSELGKYGYTF.